This T cell receptor beta chain was recovered during a study of blood T cell repertoires in COVID-19. Participants were aged 18 to 89 years, lived in around 22 US areas, and enrolled virtually. In assigning cohorts, the study relied on participant-reported clinical history. Clones were read by immunoSEQ multiplex PCR, and TCRdb kept only the in-frame ones, dropping some. Here the sample spans approximately 210,000 clones, about 76% being singletons. Germline assignment: CDR1 LNHNV and CDR2 YYDKDF (reference sequence). V lost 0 bases and J 8 bases, leaving 13 bases between the germline ends. The CDR3 sequence is 14 residues long.

The chain combines TRBV15 with TRBJ1-2, with D perhaps TRBD1 (5 bases). Sequencing input: PBMCs or T cells enriched from blood (not recorded which). The source of this sequence is a woman between 45 and 65 years old with acute COVID-19. CDR3 in amino acids: CATSRDQGSLGYTF. In DNA, the CDR3 is TGTGCCACCAGCAGAGATCAGGGCTCGTTGGGCTACACCTTC.